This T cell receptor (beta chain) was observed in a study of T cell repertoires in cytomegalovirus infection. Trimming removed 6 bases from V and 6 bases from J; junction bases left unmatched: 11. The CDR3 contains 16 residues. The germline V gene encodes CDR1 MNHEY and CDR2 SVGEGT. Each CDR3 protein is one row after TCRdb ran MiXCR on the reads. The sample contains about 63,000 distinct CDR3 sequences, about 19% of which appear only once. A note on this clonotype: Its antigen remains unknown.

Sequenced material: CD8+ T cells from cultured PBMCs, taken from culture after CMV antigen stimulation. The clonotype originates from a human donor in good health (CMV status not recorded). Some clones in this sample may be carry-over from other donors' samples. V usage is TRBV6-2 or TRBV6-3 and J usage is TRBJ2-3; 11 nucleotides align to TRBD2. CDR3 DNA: TGTGCCAGCAGACCTTTTTCTAGCGGGGGGCCGGATACGCAGTATTTT. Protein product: CASRPFSSGGPDTQYF.